The 11 T cell receptor beta chains in this list originate from one sample, sequenced in a study of blood T cell repertoires in COVID-19. The protocol was immunoSEQ multiplex PCR, while the TCRdb copy is restricted to in-frame clones and leaves out a portion. This table holds 150,000 to 200,000 clones, approximately 90% found once. Input material: PBMCs or T cells enriched from blood (not recorded which). Receptors originate from a woman aged 18-35 years who had recovered from COVID-19.

The chain employs TRBV5-1 and TRBJ2-1; TRBD2 agrees at 7 bases. The CDR3 consists of 15 residues. The germline V gene has CDR1 SGHRS and CDR2 YFSETQ. Losses at the gene ends were 0 bases for V and 7 bases for J; bases not matched to a gene: 7. CDR3 loop: CASSLGAGRDNEQFF. In nucleotides, the CDR3 is TGCGCCAGCAGCTTGGGAGCGGGAAGGGATAATGAGCAGTTCTTC.

The chain employs TRBV29-1 and TRBJ2-5; TRBD2 matches 15 bases. The V gene's germline CDR1 is SQVTM and CDR2 ANQGSEA. The CDR3 runs 13 residues. V lost 6 bases and J lost 5; bases outside the gene matches: 1. The CDR3: CSVGTSGRETQYF. CDR3 in DNA: TGCAGCGTGGGGACTAGCGGGAGGGAGACCCAGTACTTC.

The gene calls are TRBV6-2 or TRBV6-3 and TRBJ2-5, with 12 bases identical to TRBD1. There are 15 residues in the CDR3. Looked up from germline, CDR1 is MNHEY and CDR2 is SVGEGT. The V segment lost 3 bases and the J segment 5 bases; nucleotides outside the gene matches: 4. CDR3: CASSYRDRGRETQYF. CDR3 DNA: TGTGCCAGCAGTTATCGGGACAGGGGGCGCGAGACCCAGTACTTC.

V is TRBV27 and J is TRBJ2-1; TRBD2 agrees at 8 bases. Trimming removed 8 bases from V and 0 bases from J; junction bases left unmatched: 9. This CDR3 is built from 16 residues. The germline gives CDR1 MNHEY, CDR2 SMNVEV (reference sequence). The CDR3 DNA reads as TGTGCCAGCCGGGGGGTCGGGACTAGCTCCTACAATGAGCAGTTCTTC. This codes for CASRGVGTSSYNEQFF.

The chain joins TRBV16 to TRBJ2-2, with TRBD2 as a possible D gene (6 bases). Germline values: CDR1 KGHSY, CDR2 FQNENV. Deletions cut 4 bases from V and 8 bases from J, with 14 bases between. The CDR3 is 14 amino acids. The CDR3 spells CASSPRGGLGELFF. The CDR3 nucleotides read TGTGCCAGCAGCCCTCGTGGCGGACTAGGGGAGCTGTTTTTT.

This sequence joins TRBV5-1 and TRBJ1-1, with TRBD1 matching over 7 bases. CDR1 is SGHRS and CDR2 is YFSETQ in the germline V gene. The ends lost 3 bases at V and 4 bases at J; junction bases unmatched: 9. CDR3 length equals 15 residues. The CDR3 sequence: CASSSPLTGSTEAFF. CDR3 DNA sequence: TGCGCCAGCAGCTCGCCCTTGACAGGGAGCACTGAAGCTTTCTTT.

The chain joins TRBV19 to TRBJ1-4; 9 bases match TRBD1. Germline assignment: CDR1 LNHDA and CDR2 SQIVND (reference sequence). Losses at the gene ends were 6 bases for V and 7 bases for J; bases not matched to a gene: 6. This CDR3 has 14 amino acids. The CDR3 DNA reads TGTGCCAGTAGGCTGGGACAGGGAGGTGAAAAACTGTTTTTT. This encodes CASRLGQGGEKLFF.

J is TRBJ2-1 and V is TRBV7-8; D perhaps matches TRBD2 (5 bases). The CDR3 is made up of 11 amino acids. Deletions cut 8 bases from V and 8 bases from J, with 10 bases between. Germline lookup yields CDR1 SGHVS and CDR2 FQNEAQ. CDR3 protein: CASGSPDEQFF. In DNA, the CDR3 is TGTGCCAGCGGGAGTCCCGATGAGCAGTTCTTC.

This chain joins TRBV11-1 and TRBJ2-1, with 10 bases that match TRBD1. Trimming cost V 4 bases and J 7 bases; bases outside gene matches: 7. The germline V gene encodes CDR1 SGHAT and CDR2 FQDESV (reference sequence). This CDR3 contains 15 residues. CDR3 coding DNA: TGTGCCAGCAGCTCCGGGACAGGGGAGTGGAATGAGCAGTTCTTC. Translating it yields CASSSGTGEWNEQFF.

The rearrangement joins TRBV19 to TRBJ2-2; D is unclear. In germline, CDR1 is LNHDA, CDR2 SQIVND (reference sequence). The CDR3 is 13 amino acids. Trimming cost V 10 bases and J 0 bases, with 9 bases left between them. This chain's CDR3 is CAIKPTNTGELFF. The CDR3 coding sequence is TGTGCCATCAAACCTACGAACACCGGGGAGCTGTTTTTT.

This chain links TRBV4-3 with TRBJ2-6, with a tentative D call TRBD1 (6 bases). V was trimmed by 5 bases and J by 0 bases, leaving 14 bases between them. CDR3 length: 17 amino acids. CDR1 and CDR2 (germline): LGHNA, YSLEER. CDR3 loop: CASSFTGRSSGANVLTF. DNA of the CDR3: TGCGCCAGCAGCTTCACAGGGAGATCCTCTGGGGCCAACGTCCTGACTTTC.